Each of the 21 T cell receptor beta chains below was sequenced from the same sample in a study of cytomegalovirus exposure and HLA in healthy donors. Primers included in the PCR were 60 Vbeta and 13 Jbeta primers. Repertoires were generated with immunoSEQ multiplex PCR, while TCRdb's copy carries only in-frame clones and drops some. This table has around 130,000 clones, about three quarters appearing once. The source material was PBMCs. The receptors stem from an older woman in good health and CMV-seropositive.

This clone was observed a single time. J is TRBJ2-1 and V is TRBV7-2, with TRBD2 identical over 9 bases. The CDR3 totals 16 residues. CDR1 is SGHTA and CDR2 is FQGNSA in the germline V gene. The V segment lost 1 base and the J segment 6 bases; nucleotides outside the gene matches: 7. The CDR3 region has the DNA TGTGCCAGCAGCTTAGAAGGGGCTAGCGGGGTCAATGAGCAGTTCTTC. Translation gives CASSLEGASGVNEQFF.

The chain recombines TRBV18 with TRBJ1-2, with D possibly being TRBD1 (5 bases). Trimming removed 3 bases at V and 3 bases at J, with 11 bases between. This CDR3 has 14 amino acids. In germline, CDR1 is KGHSH, CDR2 LQKENI. Here the CDR3 reads CASSPLDRDYGYTF. The CDR3 DNA follows: TGTGCCAGCTCACCCCTTGACAGAGACTATGGCTACACCTTC.

This clone was seen a handful of times. This rearrangement joins TRBV5-6 to TRBJ2-3; D gene uncertain. CDR1 and CDR2 from the germline V gene are SGHDT and YYEEEE. V dropped 5 bases and J dropped 4 bases, with 11 bases sitting between them. The length of the CDR3 is 13 residues. The CDR3 reads CASSPVTADTQYF. The CDR3 bases are TGTGCCAGCAGTCCGGTTACGGCAGATACGCAGTATTTT.

The chain has TRBV7-2 and TRBJ2-3; tentatively, D is TRBD2 (6 bases). The length of the CDR3 is 16 residues. Looked up from germline, CDR1 is SGHTA and CDR2 is FQGNSA. Trimming left V 1 base short and J 6 bases short, with 17 bases between. The CDR3 here is CASSLGTGRLGDTQYF. The CDR3, as DNA: TGTGCCAGCAGCTTAGGCACAGGCCGACTAGGGGATACGCAGTATTTT.

The chain uses TRBV4-1 and TRBJ1-2; 9 nucleotides match TRBD1. Per the germline V gene, CDR1 is MGHRA and CDR2 is YSYEKL. This CDR3 is built from 15 residues. V was pared by 3 bases and J by 6 bases, with 8 bases of the junction left unmatched. The CDR3 bases are TGCGCCAGCAGCCAGGGAACAGGGGGCGCAAATGGCTACACCTTC. As protein: CASSQGTGGANGYTF.

For the CDR3, the DNA is TGTGCCAGCAGTGAATCGGGGGTTCAAGAGACCCAGTACTTC. It codes for CASSESGVQETQYF. This chain uses TRBV2 with TRBJ2-5, with a possible D match to TRBD2 (6 bases). The V gene lost 2 bases and the J gene lost 2 bases, with 9 bases spanning the gap. Looked up from germline, CDR1 is SNHLY and CDR2 is FYNNEI. This CDR3 has 14 residues.

The chain joins TRBV7-2 to TRBJ1-1, with D tentatively TRBD1 (5 bases). The V gene lost 4 bases and the J gene lost 0 bases, with 6 bases spanning the gap. CDR3 length equals 13 residues. Germline V lookup: CDR1 SGHTA, CDR2 FQGNSA. CDR3 DNA sequence: TGTGCCAGCAGCTCGACAGTGAACACTGAAGCTTTCTTT. Amino acids: CASSSTVNTEAFF.

J is TRBJ1-2 and V is TRBV5-6; TRBD1 matches at 7 bases. Germline-derived CDR1 and CDR2 are SGHDT and YYEEEE. The CDR3 consists of 15 residues. The junction had 8 bases not matched to a gene; V was cut back by 2 bases and J by 4 bases. CDR3 sequence: CASSFDRDPFYGYTF. CDR3 DNA sequence: TGTGCCAGCAGCTTTGACAGGGACCCTTTCTATGGCTACACCTTC.

This clone was seen a single time. The chain employs TRBV19 and TRBJ2-1; D uncertain. V dropped 3 bases and J dropped 7 bases, with 10 bases sitting between them. The germline gives CDR1 LNHDA, CDR2 SQIVND (reference sequence). CDR3 length: 13 residues. The CDR3 here is CASSINYRNEQFF. CDR3 in DNA: TGTGCCAGTAGTATTAACTACCGGAATGAGCAGTTCTTC.

The V call is TRBV14, the J call TRBJ1-2; no reliable D call. V lost 1 base to trimming and J lost 8 bases, with 17 bases between them. Looked up from germline, CDR1 is SGHDN and CDR2 is FVKESK. This CDR3 has 15 amino acids. The chain's CDR3 is CASSQVPKRAGGYTF. For the CDR3, the DNA is TGTGCCAGCAGCCAAGTACCGAAACGGGCGGGGGGCTACACCTTC.

This clone has only one observation. CDR3 loop: CASSDPQGNGYTF. The CDR3 nucleotides are TGTGCCAGCAGTGATCCCCAGGGTAATGGCTACACCTTC. The chain uses TRBV25-1 and TRBJ1-2; the D gene is possibly TRBD1 (5 bases). Germline V lookup: CDR1 MGHDK, CDR2 SYGVNS. V was pared by 3 bases and J by 6 bases, with 11 bases between. The CDR3 runs to 13 residues.

V is TRBV18 and J is TRBJ2-5; D not resolved. V lost 6 bases, J lost 2 bases, and 10 bases lay in between. This CDR3 is built from 13 residues. Per the germline V gene, CDR1 is KGHSH and CDR2 is LQKENI. The CDR3 region is CASSNGQQETQYF. The CDR3 DNA reads as TGTGCCAGCTCGAATGGGCAGCAAGAGACCCAGTACTTC.

This chain uses TRBV5-5 with TRBJ2-7; 10 bases fit TRBD1. J was trimmed by 3 bases and V by 4 bases; bases with no gene match: 4. From germline, CDR1 is SGHKS and CDR2 YYEKEE (reference sequence). The CDR3 has 14 amino acids. The CDR3 DNA is TGTGCCAGCAGCCTCGACAGGGGGCTCTACGAGCAGTACTTC. Translation: CASSLDRGLYEQYF.

The chain links TRBV7-9 to TRBJ2-7; no clear D gene. Trimming shortened V by 7 bases and J by 3 bases, and 16 bases separated the two germline ends. Per the germline V gene, CDR1 is SEHNR and CDR2 is FQNEAQ (reference sequence). The CDR3 loop spans 14 amino acids. CDR3 nucleotides: TGTGCCAGCACCACCCAAAATTCTAACTACGAGCAGTACTTC. This translates into CASTTQNSNYEQYF.

The chain employs TRBV29-1 and TRBJ1-2, with TRBD1 matching over 8 bases. The V gene's germline CDR1 is SQVTM and CDR2 ANQGSEA. V was clipped by 5 bases and J by 6 bases; unmatched bases: 5. The CDR3 totals 12 residues. The CDR3, as DNA: TGCAGCGTTTTACAGGGGGGGCATGGCTACACCTTC. Translation: CSVLQGGHGYTF.

On this clone: Relative to the germline gene, one junction end is altered; a read error may explain this. The chain couples TRBV5-1 to TRBJ2-3; TRBD2 aligns across 7 bases. The CDR3 length is 15 residues. Germline loops: CDR1 SGHRS, CDR2 YFSETQ. The CDR3 is CVSSLGAGTSDTQYF. The CDR3, as DNA: TGCGTCAGCAGCTTGGGAGCGGGGACTTCAGATACGCAGTATTTT.

This chain uses TRBV19 with TRBJ2-3; the match to TRBD2 covers 10 bases. CDR3 size: 14 residues. V gave up 6 bases and J gave up 5 bases; unmatched junction bases: 5. Germline CDR1 and CDR2: LNHDA and SQIVND (reference sequence). CDR3 bases: TGTGCCAGTAGGCGGATAGCGGGGGGAGATACGCAGTATTTT. This gives the protein CASRRIAGGDTQYF.

This clone has just a few counts. DNA of the CDR3: TGTGCCAGCAGCGTGGACTCTTCCAGGACCCAGTACTTC. As protein: CASSVDSSRTQYF. V gene TRBV9 combines with J gene TRBJ2-5; tentative D call: TRBD2 (5 bases). Germline assignment: CDR1 SGDLS and CDR2 YYNGEE. V was clipped by 2 bases and J by 7 bases, with 12 bases between them. The CDR3 is 13 residues long.

The genes are TRBV5-4 and TRBJ2-1; 8 bases match TRBD2. There are 16 residues in the CDR3. Trimming removed 4 bases from V and 14 bases from J; junction bases left unmatched: 20. The germline V gene has CDR1 SGHNT and CDR2 YYREEE (reference sequence). CDR3 DNA: TGTGCCAGCAGCCCGGGAGGGGTAGCTGGGATGTCCAAAGAGTTCTTC. Its protein is CASSPGGVAGMSKEFF.

This rearrangement joins TRBV2 to TRBJ1-6; weak D call: TRBD1 (5 bases). The CDR3 is 15 amino acids. V lost 7 bases, J lost 6 bases, and 16 bases lay in between. Germline V gene sequence: CDR1 SNHLY, CDR2 FYNNEI. CDR3 in amino acids: CASTEEGPLNSPLHF. CDR3 sequence (DNA): TGTGCCAGCACCGAGGAGGGGCCCCTTAATTCACCCCTCCACTTT.

The chain joins TRBV18 to TRBJ1-5; D ambiguous. Trimming removed 0 bases at V and 0 bases at J, with 9 bases between. The CDR3 runs to 16 residues. Looked up from germline, CDR1 is KGHSH and CDR2 is LQKENI. The CDR3 loop reads CASSPPGGYSNQPQHF. The CDR3 DNA is TGTGCCAGCTCACCACCGGGAGGGTATAGCAATCAGCCCCAGCATTTT. The full variable domain, with the rest looked up from reference TRBV18 and TRBJ1-5, is NAGVMQNPRHLVRRRGQEARLRCSPMKGHSHVYWYRQLPEEGLKFMVYLQKENIIDESGMPKERFSAEFPKEGPSILRIQQVVRGDSAAYFCASSPPGGYSNQPQHFGDGTRLSIL.